The clone carrying this TCR beta chain came up many times. Its antigen is as yet unknown. The V gene's germline CDR1 is SGHDN and CDR2 FVKESK. V was pared by 4 bases and J by 4 bases, with 8 bases between. The CDR3 is 13 residues long. This sample stems from a study of T cells in Graves' hyperthyroidism and ophthalmopathy. RNA transcripts were the template for amplifying TCR beta CDR3 regions. A set of HTBI primers served as the primers for a first-round RT-PCR of the TCR CDR3. Via MiXCR, TCRdb re-called the multiplex PCR reads, giving one row per CDR3 protein. The data hold about 610,000 distinct CDR3 sequences, with around 45% observed a single time. Uncontrolled infection, other autoimmune disease, pregnancy and lactation each barred patients from inclusion. Overall study results and limits: The model identified upcoming ophthalmopathy a median approximately six months ahead of onset. Most thyroid clonotypes expanded above 0.001 appeared in blood too.

Sequenced input: peripheral blood or thyroid tissue (not recorded which). This clonotype was sampled from a woman aged 18-29 years with Graves' hyperthyroidism. The V call is TRBV14, the J call TRBJ1-3; unclear D gene. The CDR3 nucleotides are TGTGCCAGCAGCCGATCTGTGGGAAACACCATATATTTT. Translating gives CASSRSVGNTIYF.